What follows are 5 T cell receptor beta chains derived from one specimen sequenced in a study of blood T cells in healthy people across ages. A second PCR, run for about 6 to 11 cycles, used a sample-barcoded 5' primer plus a J-beta primer mix. TCRdb recomputed calls from the 5' RACE reads with MiXCR, one row per CDR3 protein. The sample holds about 830,000 distinct CDR3 sequences, less than 80% seen once. Sample: blood. The receptors derive from a man between 25 and 39 years old in good health.

V and J are TRBV5-5 and TRBJ2-7, with TRBD1 matching over 7 bases. CDR1 is SGHKS, CDR2 YYEKEE, per germline (reference sequence). Trimming took 0 bases from V and 0 from J; bases not matched to a gene: 6. The CDR3 contains 16 residues. CDR3 amino acids: CASSLVRDRYSYEQYF. CDR3 DNA sequence: TGTGCCAGCAGCTTGGTCCGGGACAGATACTCCTACGAGCAGTACTTC.

This chain uses TRBV30 with TRBJ2-5; D may be TRBD1 (6 bases). Germline CDR1 reads GTSNPN; CDR2 reads SVGIG (reference sequence). This CDR3 is built from 13 residues. The V end was cut by 2 bases, the J end by 2 bases, with 9 bases between. CDR3 amino acids: CAWSRDTQETQYF. The CDR3 DNA is TGTGCCTGGAGTCGGGACACACAAGAGACCCAGTACTTC.

This clonotype was seen a few times. This sequence joins TRBV20-1 and TRBJ1-2; 7 bases agree with TRBD1. This CDR3 contains 11 residues. Germline V gives CDR1 DFQATT, CDR2 SNEGSKA (reference sequence). CDR3 sequence: CRALGQVGYTF. The CDR3 region has the DNA TGCAGGGCCCTCGGACAGGTTGGCTACACCTTC.

This clonotype came up a few times. In DNA form, the CDR3 reads TGCAGTGCTAGAGATGGGGCGGGGGAACAGTACTTC. This sequence encodes CSARDGAGEQYF. The V call is TRBV20-1, the J call TRBJ2-7, with TRBD2 matching 7 bases. The J segment lost 10 bases and the V segment lost 0 bases, leaving 6 bases of the junction unmatched. There are 12 residues in the CDR3. Germline CDR1 reads DFQATT; CDR2 reads SNEGSKA (reference sequence).

Only a few counts were recorded for this clonotype. The chain joins TRBV20-1 to TRBJ2-6, with 7 bases aligning to TRBD1. Trimming took 4 bases from V and 2 from J; bases not matched to a gene: 14. Germline CDR1 is DFQATT and CDR2 is SNEGSKA (reference sequence). This CDR3 comprises 18 residues. The CDR3 bases are TGCAGTGCTAAAAGACAGGGATCTCGTGGTGCTGGGGCCAACGTCCTGACTTTC. Its translation: CSAKRQGSRGAGANVLTF.